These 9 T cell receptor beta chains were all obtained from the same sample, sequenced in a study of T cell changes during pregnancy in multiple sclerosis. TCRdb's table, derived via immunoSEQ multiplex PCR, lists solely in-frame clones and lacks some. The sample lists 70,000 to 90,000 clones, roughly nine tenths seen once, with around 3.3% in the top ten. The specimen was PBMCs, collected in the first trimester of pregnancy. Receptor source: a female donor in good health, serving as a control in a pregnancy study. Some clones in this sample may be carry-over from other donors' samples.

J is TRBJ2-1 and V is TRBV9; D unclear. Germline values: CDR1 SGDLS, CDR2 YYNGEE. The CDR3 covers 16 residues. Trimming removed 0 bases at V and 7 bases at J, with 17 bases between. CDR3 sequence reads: CASSVGGSEWWNEQFF. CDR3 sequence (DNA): TGTGCCAGCAGCGTAGGTGGAAGCGAATGGTGGAATGAGCAGTTCTTC.

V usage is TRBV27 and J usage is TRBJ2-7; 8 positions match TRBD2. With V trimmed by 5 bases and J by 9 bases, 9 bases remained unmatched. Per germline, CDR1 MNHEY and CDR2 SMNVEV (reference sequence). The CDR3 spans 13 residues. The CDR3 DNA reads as TGTGCCAGCAGTGCCAGCGGGAGTGGGGGGCAGTACTTC. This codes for CASSASGSGGQYF.

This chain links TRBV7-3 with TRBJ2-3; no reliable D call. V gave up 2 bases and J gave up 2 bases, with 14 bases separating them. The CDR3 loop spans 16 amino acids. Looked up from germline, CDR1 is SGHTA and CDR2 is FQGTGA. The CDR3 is CASSLDRVPPTDTQYF. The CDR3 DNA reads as TGTGCCAGCAGCTTAGATCGGGTCCCCCCCACAGATACGCAGTATTTT.

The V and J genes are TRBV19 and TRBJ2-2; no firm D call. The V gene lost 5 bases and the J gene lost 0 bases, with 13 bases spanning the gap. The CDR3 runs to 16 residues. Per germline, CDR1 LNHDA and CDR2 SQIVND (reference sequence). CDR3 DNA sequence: TGTGCCAGTAGTTCCCCAGGTCAATCGAACACCGGGGAGCTGTTTTTT. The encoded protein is CASSSPGQSNTGELFF.

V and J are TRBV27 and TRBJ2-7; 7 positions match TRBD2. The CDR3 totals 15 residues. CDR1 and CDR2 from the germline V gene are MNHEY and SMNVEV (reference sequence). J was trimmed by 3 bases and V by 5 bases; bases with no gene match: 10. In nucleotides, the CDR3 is TGTGCCAGCAGTCCCTCTAGCGGTGGGGGCTACGAGCAGTACTTC. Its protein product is CASSPSSGGGYEQYF.

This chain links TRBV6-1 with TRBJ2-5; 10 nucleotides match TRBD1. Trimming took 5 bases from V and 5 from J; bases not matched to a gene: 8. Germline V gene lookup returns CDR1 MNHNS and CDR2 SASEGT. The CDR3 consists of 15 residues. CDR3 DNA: TGTGCCAGCAGTTCCCAGACAGGGGGCGGGGAGACCCAGTACTTC. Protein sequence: CASSSQTGGGETQYF.

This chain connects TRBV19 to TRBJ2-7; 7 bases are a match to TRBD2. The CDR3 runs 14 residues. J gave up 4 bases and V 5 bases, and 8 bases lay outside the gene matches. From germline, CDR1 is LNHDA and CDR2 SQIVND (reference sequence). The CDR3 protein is CASSPASGYYEQYF. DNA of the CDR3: TGTGCCAGTAGTCCAGCTAGCGGTTATTACGAGCAGTACTTC.

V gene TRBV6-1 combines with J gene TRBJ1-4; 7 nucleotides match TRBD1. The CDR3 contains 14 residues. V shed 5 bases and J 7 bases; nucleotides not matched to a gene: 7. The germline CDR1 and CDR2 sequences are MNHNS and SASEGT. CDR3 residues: CASSQQGMSEKLFF. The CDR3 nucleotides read TGTGCCAGCAGTCAACAGGGGATGAGTGAAAAACTGTTTTTT.

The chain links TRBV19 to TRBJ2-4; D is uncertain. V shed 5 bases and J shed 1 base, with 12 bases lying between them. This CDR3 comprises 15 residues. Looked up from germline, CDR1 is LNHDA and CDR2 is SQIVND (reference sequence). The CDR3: CASSSLDRAKNIQYF. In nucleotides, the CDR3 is TGTGCCAGTAGTTCCCTTGATCGGGCCAAAAACATTCAGTACTTC. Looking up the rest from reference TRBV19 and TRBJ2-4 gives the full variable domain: DGGITQSPKYLFRKEGQNVTLSCEQNLNHDAMYWYRQDPGQGLRLIYYSQIVNDFQKGDIAEGYSVSREKKESFPLTVTSAQKNPTAFYLCASSSLDRAKNIQYFGAGTRLSVL.